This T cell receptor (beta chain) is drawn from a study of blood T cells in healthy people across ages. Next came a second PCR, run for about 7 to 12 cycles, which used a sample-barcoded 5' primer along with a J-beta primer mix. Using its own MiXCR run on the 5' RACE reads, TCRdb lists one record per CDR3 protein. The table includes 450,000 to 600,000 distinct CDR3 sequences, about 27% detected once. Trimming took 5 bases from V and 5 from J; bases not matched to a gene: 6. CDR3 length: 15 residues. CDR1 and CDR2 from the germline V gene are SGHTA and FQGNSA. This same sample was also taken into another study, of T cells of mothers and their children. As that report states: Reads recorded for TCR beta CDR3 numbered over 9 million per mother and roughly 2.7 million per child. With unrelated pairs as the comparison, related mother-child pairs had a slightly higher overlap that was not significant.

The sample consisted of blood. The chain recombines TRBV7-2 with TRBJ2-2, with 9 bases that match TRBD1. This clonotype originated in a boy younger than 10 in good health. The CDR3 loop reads CASSLTGQGTGELFF. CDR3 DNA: TGTGCCAGCAGCCTCACCGGACAGGGGACCGGGGAGCTGTTTTTT.